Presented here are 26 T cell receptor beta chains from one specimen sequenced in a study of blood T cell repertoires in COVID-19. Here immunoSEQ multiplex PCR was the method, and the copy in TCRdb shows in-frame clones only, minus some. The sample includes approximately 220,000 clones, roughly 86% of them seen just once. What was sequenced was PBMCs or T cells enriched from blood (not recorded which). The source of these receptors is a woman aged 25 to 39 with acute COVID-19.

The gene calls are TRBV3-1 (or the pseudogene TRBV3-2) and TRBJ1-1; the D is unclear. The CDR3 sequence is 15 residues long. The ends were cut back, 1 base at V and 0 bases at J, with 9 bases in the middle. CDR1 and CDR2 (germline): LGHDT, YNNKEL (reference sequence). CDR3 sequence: CASSQAGLMNTEAFF. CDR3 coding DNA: TGTGCCAGCAGCCAAGCGGGTCTGATGAACACTGAAGCTTTCTTT.

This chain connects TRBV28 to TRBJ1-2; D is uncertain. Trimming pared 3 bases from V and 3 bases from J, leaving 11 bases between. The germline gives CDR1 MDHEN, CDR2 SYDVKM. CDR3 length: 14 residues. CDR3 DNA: TGTGCCAGCAGTTTCGGGAGGGTGCACTATGGCTACACCTTC. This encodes CASSFGRVHYGYTF.

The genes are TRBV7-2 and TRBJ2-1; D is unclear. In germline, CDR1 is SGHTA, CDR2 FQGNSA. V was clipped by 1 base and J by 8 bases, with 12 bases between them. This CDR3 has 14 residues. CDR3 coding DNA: TGTGCCAGCAGCTTAGGTTCACGGGTGGATGAGCAGTTCTTC. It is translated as CASSLGSRVDEQFF.

The CDR3 nucleotides are TGTGCCAGCAGCTTAGAGTCCGATCCGGGACTAGCTAATGAAAAACTGTTTTTT. Amino acids: CASSLESDPGLANEKLFF. The V call is TRBV7-6, the J call TRBJ1-4; maybe TRBD1 (5 bases). Germline CDR1 SGHVS, CDR2 FNYEAQ. V gave up 1 base and J gave up 3 bases, with 18 bases separating them. This CDR3 spans 18 amino acids. Filled out from reference TRBV7-6 and TRBJ1-4, the complete variable domain reads GAGVSQSPRYKVTKRGQDVALRCDPISGHVSLYWYRQALGQGPEFLTYFNYEAQQDKSGLPNDRFSAERPEGSISTLTIQRTEQRDSAMYRCASSLESDPGLANEKLFFGSGTQLSVL.

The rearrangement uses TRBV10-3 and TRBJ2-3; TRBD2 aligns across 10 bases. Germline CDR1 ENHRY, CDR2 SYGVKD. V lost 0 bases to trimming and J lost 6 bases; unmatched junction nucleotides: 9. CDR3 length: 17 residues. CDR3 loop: CAISESLAGGMRDTQYF. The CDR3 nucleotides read TGTGCCATCAGTGAGTCATTAGCGGGGGGAATGAGGGATACGCAGTATTTT.

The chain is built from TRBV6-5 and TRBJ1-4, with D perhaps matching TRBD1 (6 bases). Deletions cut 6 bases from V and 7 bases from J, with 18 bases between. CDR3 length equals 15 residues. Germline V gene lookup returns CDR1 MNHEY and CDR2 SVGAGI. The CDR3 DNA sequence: TGTGCCAGCAGGATTCCACAGGGAAACGGTGAAAAACTGTTTTTT. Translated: CASRIPQGNGEKLFF.

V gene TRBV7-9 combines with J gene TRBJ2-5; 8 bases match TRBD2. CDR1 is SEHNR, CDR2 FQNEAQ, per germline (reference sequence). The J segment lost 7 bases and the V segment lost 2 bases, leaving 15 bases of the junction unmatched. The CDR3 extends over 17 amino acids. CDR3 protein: CASSLNPGTSFLGTQYF. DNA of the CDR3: TGTGCCAGCAGCTTAAATCCTGGGACTAGTTTTCTTGGGACCCAGTACTTC.

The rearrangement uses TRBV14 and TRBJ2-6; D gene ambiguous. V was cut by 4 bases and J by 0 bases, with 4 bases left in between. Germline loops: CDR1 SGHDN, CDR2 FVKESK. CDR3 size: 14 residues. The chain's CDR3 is CASSLSSGANVLTF. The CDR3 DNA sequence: TGTGCCAGCAGCCTTAGCTCTGGGGCCAACGTCCTGACTTTC.

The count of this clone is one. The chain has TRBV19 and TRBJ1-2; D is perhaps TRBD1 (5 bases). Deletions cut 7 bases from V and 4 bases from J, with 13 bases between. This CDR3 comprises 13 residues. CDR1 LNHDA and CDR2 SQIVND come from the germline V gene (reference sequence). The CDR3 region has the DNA TGTGCCAGTAAAAGGTCGGGGGTCTATGGCTACACCTTC. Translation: CASKRSGVYGYTF.

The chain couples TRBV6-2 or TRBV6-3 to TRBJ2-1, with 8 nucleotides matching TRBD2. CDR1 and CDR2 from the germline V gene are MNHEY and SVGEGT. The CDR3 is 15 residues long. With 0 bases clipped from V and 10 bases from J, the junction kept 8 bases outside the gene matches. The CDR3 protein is CASSYSPTGGDEQFF. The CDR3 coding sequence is TGTGCCAGCAGTTACTCCCCGACGGGGGGGGACGAGCAGTTCTTC.

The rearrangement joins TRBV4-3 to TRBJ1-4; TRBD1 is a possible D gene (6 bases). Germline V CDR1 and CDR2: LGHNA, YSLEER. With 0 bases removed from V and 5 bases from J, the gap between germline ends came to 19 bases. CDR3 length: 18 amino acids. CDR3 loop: CASSQDRQGIRQNEKLFF. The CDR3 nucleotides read TGCGCCAGCAGCCAAGATAGGCAGGGGATCCGGCAAAATGAAAAACTGTTTTTT.

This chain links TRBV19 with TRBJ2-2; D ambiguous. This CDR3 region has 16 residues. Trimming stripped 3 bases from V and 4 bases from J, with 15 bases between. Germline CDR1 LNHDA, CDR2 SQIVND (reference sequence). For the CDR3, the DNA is TGTGCCAGTAGTATCTTGCCCGGGTACGGCACCGGGGAGCTGTTTTTT. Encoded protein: CASSILPGYGTGELFF.

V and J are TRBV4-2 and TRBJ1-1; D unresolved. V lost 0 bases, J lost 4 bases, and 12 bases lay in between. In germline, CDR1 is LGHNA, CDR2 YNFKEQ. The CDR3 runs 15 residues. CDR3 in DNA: TGTGCCAGCAGCCAAGATACCCGGGAGAGCACTGAAGCTTTCTTT. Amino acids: CASSQDTRESTEAFF.

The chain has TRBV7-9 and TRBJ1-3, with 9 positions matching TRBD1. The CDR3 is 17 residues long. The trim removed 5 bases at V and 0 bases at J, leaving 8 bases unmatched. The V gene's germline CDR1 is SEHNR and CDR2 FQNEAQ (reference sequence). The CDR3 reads CASSPLGQGLSGNTIYF. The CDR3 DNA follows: TGTGCCAGCAGCCCACTAGGACAGGGGCTCTCTGGAAACACCATATATTTT.

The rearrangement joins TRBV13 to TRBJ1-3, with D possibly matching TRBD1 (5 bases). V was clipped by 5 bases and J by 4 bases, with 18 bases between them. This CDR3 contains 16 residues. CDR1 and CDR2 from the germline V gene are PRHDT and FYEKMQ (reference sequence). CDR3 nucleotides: TGTGCCAGCAGCCCGGGACTCCCGAAGAGAGGAAACACCATATATTTT. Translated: CASSPGLPKRGNTIYF.

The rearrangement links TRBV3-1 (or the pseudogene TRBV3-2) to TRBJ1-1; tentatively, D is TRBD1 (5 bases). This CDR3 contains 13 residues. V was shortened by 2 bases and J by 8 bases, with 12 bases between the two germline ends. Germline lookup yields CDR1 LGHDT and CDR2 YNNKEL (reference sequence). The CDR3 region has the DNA TGTGCCAGCAGCCAACGACAGTTTTTGGAAGCTTTCTTT. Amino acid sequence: CASSQRQFLEAFF.

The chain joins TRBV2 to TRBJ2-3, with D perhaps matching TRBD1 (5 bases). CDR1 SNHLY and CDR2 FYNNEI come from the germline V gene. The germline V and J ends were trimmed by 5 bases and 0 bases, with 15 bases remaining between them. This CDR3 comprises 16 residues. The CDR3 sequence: CASSRGAEPSTDTQYF. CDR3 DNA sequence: TGTGCCAGCAGTCGTGGGGCAGAACCTAGCACAGATACGCAGTATTTT. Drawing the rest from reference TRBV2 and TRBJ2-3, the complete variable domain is EPEVTQTPSHQVTQMGQEVILRCVPISNHLYFYWYRQILGQKVEFLVSFYNNEISEKSEIFDDQFSVERPDGSNFTLKIRSTKLEDSAMYFCASSRGAEPSTDTQYFGPGTRLTVL.

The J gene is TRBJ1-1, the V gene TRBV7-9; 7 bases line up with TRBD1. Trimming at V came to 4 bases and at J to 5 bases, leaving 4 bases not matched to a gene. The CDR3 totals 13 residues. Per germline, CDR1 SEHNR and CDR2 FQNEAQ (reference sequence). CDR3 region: CASSWGQSTEAFF. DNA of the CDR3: TGTGCCAGCAGCTGGGGACAGTCTACTGAAGCTTTCTTT.

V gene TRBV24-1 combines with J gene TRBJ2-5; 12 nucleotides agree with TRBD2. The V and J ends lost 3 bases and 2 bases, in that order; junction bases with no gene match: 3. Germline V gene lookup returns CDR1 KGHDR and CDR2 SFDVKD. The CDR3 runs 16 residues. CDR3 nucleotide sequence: TGTGCCACCAGTGATACGACTAGCGGGGGACAAGAGACCCAGTACTTC. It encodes CATSDTTSGGQETQYF.

Here the CDR3 DNA reads TGTGCTAGTGGTTTGGTACATATGGGCAGGGGTAATGAAGGCGCAACTAATGAAAAACTGTTTTTT. As protein: CASGLVHMGRGNEGATNEKLFF. The rearrangement joins TRBV12-5 to TRBJ1-4, with a tentative D call TRBD1 (6 bases). Trimming cost V 0 bases and J 0 bases, with 26 bases left between them. CDR1 and CDR2 (germline): LGHNT, FRNRAP. The CDR3 runs to 22 residues.

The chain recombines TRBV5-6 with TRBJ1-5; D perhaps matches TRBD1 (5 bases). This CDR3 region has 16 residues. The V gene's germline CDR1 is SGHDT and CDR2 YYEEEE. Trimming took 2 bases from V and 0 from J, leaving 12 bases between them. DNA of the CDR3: TGTGCCAGCAGCTTAGGCCAGGGCTATAGCAATCAGCCCCAGCATTTT. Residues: CASSLGQGYSNQPQHF.

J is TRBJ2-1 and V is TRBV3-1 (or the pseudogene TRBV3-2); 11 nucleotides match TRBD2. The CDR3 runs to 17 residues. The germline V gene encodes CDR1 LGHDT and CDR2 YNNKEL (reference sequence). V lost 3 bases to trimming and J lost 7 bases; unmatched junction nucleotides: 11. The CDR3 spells CASSHTGVGTSGNEQFF. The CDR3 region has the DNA TGTGCCAGCAGCCACACAGGGGTAGGGACTAGCGGTAATGAGCAGTTCTTC.

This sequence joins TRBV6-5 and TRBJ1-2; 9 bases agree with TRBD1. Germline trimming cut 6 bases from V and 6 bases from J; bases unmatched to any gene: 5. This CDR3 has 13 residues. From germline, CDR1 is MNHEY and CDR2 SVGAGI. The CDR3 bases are TGTGCCAGCAGACGGCGGGACAGGGATGGCTACACCTTC. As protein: CASRRRDRDGYTF.

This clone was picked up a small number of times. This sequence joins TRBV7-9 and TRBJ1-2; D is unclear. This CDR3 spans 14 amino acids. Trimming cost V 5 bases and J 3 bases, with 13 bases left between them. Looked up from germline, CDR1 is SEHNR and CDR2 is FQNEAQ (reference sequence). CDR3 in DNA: TGTGCCAGCAGCGGACCGGACTCCCACTATGGCTACACCTTC. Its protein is CASSGPDSHYGYTF.

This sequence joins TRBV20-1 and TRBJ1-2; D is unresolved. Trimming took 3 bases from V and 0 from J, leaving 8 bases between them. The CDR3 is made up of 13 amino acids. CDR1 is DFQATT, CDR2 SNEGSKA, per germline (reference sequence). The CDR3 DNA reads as TGCAGTGCTAGTAACAGAGCTAACTATGGCTACACCTTC. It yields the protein CSASNRANYGYTF.

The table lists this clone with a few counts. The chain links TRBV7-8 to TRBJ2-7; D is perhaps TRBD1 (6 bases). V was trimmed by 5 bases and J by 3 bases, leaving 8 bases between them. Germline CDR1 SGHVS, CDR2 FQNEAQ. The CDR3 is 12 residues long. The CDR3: CASSKQGYEQYF. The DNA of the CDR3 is TGTGCCAGCAGCAAACAGGGCTACGAGCAGTACTTC.